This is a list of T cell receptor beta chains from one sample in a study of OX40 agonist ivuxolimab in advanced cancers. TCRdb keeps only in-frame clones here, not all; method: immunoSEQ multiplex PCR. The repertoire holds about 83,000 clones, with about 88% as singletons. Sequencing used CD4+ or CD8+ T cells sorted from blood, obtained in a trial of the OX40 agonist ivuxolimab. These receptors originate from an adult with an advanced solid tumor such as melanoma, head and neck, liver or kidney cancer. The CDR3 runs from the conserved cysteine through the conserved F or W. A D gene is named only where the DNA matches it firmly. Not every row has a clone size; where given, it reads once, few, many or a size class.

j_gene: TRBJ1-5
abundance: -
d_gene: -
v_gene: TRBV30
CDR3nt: TGTGCCTGGGCCCTCGCATGGGATCAGCCCCAGCATTTT
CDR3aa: CAWALAWDQPQHF

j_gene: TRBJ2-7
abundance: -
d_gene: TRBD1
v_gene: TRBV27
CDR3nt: TGTGCCAGCAGTTTATCGACAGGGAGTTACGAGCAGTACTTC
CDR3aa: CASSLSTGSYEQYF

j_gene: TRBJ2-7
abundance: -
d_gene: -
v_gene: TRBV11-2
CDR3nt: TGTGCCAGCAGCTTAGAAAGGGTCTACGAGCAGTACTTC
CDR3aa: CASSLERVYEQYF

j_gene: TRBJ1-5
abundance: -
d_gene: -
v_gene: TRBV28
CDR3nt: TGTGCCAGCAGTTTTGTAGGGTCTCGCAATCAGCCCCAGCATTTT
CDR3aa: CASSFVGSRNQPQHF

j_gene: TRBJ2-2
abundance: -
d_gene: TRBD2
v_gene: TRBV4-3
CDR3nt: TGCGCCAGCAGCCAATCTAGCGGGCGTAACACCGGGGAGCTGTTTTTT
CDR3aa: CASSQSSGRNTGELFF

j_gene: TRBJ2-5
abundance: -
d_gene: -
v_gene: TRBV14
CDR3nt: TGTGCCAGCAGCCAGAACTGGCAAGAGACCCAGTACTTC
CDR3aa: CASSQNWQETQYF

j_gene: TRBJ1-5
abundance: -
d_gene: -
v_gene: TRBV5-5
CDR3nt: TGTGCCAGCAGTTTTGAGAGGGCCACTCAGCCCCAGCATTTT
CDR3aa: CASSFERATQPQHF

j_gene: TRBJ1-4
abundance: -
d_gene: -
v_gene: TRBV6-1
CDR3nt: TGTGCCAGCAGTGAAACGCCGAGGGGAAAACTGTTTTTT
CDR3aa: CASSETPRGKLFF

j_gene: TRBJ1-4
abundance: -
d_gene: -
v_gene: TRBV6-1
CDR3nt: TGTGCCAGCAATGACTGGGGAGGTGAAAAACTGTTTTTT
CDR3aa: CASNDWGGEKLFF

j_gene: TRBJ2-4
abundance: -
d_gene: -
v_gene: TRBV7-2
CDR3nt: TGTGCCAGCAGCGCCGGACACTCTGGGGACATTCAGTACTTC
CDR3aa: CASSAGHSGDIQYF

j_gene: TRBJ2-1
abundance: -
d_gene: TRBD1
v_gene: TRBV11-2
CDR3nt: TGTGCCAGCAGAAATTGGGGACAGGGGTACAATGAGCAGTTCTTC
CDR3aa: CASRNWGQGYNEQFF

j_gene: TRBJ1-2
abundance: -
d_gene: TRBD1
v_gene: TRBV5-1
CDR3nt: TGCGCCAGCAGCTTGCCGACAGGGGATGCTGGCTACACCTTC
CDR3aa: CASSLPTGDAGYTF

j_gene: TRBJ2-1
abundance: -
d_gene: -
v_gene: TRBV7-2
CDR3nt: TGTGCCAGCAGCTTAGATGGCCGGCCCCCCTACAATGAGCAGTTCTTC
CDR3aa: CASSLDGRPPYNEQFF

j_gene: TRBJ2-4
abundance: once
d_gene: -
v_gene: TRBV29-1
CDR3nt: TGCAGCGTTGTTACACAGGGATCAGGGAACATTCAGTACTTC
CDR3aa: CSVVTQGSGNIQYF

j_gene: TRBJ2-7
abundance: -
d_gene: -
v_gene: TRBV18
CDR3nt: TGTGCCAGCTCAGCCGGGGAAAGGTACGAGCAGTACTTC
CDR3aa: CASSAGERYEQYF

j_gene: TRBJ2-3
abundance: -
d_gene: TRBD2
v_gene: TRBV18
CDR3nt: TGTGCCAGCTCACCACGTCGAGCGGGAGAGGTGGCAGATACGCAGTATTTT
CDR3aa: CASSPRRAGEVADTQYF

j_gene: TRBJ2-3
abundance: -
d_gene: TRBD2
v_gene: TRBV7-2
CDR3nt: TGTGCCAGCAGCTTAGGCCCGGGAGGCGTCACAGATACGCAGTATTTT
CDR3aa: CASSLGPGGVTDTQYF

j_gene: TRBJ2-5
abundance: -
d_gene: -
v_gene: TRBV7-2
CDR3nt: TGTGCCAGCAGCCGTACGATTGGACAAGAGACCCAGTACTTC
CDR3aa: CASSRTIGQETQYF

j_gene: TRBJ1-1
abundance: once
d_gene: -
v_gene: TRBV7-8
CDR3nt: TGTGCCAGCAGCCCCGGACGGAAAAAACTGAACACTGAAGCTTTCTTT
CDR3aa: CASSPGRKKLNTEAFF

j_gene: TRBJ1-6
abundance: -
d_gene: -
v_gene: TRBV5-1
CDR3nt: TGCGCCAGCACCCCCCGCGGGGGGGGATCACCCCTCCACTTT
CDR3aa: CASTPRGGGSPLHF

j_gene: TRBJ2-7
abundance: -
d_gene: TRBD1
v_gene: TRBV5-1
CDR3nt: TGCGCCAGCAGCCTTATACGGGGACAGGGGGGTTACGAGCAGTACTTC
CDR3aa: CASSLIRGQGGYEQYF

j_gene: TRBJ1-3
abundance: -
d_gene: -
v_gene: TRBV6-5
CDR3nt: TGTGCCAGCAGTTCCGGGACGTCAAACACCATATATTTT
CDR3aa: CASSSGTSNTIYF

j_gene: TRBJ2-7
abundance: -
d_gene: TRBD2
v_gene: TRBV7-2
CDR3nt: TGTGCCAGCAGCTTAGCGGCTAGCGGGAGACGGGACGAGCAGTACTTC
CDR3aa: CASSLAASGRRDEQYF

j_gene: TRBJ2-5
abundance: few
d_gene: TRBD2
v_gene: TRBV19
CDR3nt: TGTGCCAGTAGTACCCTGGCGGGGGGCCAAGAGACCCAGTACTTC
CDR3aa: CASSTLAGGQETQYF

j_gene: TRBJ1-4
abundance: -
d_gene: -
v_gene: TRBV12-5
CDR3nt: TGTGCTAGTGGTTCACTGGGGAGCCAAAATGAAAAACTGTTTTTT
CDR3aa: CASGSLGSQNEKLFF

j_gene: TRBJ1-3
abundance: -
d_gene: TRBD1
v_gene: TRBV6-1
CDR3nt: TGTGCCAGCAGGCCGGGACAGGGGGCTAAAAACACCATATATTTT
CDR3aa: CASRPGQGAKNTIYF

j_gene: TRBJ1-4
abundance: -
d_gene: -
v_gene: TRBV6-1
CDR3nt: TGTGCCAGCAGGGACAGTGAAAAACTGTTTTTT
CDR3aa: CASRDSEKLFF

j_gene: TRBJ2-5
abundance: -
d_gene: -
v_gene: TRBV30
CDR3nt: TGTGCCTGGAGTGCAGAGTACCAAGAGACCCAGTACTTC
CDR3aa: CAWSAEYQETQYF

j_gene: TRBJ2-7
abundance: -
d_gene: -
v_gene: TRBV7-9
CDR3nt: TGTGCCAGCAGCTTAGATCTGGGCGAGCAGTACTTC
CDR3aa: CASSLDLGEQYF

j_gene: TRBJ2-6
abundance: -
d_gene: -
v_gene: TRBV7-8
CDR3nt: TGTGCCAGCAGTTCCACATGGGCTGCTGGGGCCAACGTCCTGACTTTC
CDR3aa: CASSSTWAAGANVLTF

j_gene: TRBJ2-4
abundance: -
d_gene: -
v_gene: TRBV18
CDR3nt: TGTGCCAGCTCACCACCCAGGGGCTCCGCCAAAAACATTCAGTACTTC
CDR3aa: CASSPPRGSAKNIQYF

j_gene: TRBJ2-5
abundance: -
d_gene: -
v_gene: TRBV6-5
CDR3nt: TGTGCCAGCAGTTACAGGGAACAAGAGACCCAGTACTTC
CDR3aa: CASSYREQETQYF

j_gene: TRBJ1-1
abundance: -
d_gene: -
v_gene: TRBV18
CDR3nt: TGTGCCAGCTCCCAACGGGGGACTGAAGCTTTCTTT
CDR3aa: CASSQRGTEAFF

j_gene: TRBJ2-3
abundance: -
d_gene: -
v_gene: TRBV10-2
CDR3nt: TGCGCCAGCAGTTCAGGTCGGGCGACTCCAGATACGCAGTATTTT
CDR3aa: CASSSGRATPDTQYF

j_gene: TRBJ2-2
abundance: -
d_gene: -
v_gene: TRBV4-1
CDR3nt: TGCGCCAGCAGCCGTAGCAGGACCGGGGTGGCCGGGGAGCTGTTTTTT
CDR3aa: CASSRSRTGVAGELFF

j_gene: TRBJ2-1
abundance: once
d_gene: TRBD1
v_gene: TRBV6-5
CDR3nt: TGTGCCAGCCTGTCGGGTAATTGGGACAGAAGGCAGTTCTTC
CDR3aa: CASLSGNWDRRQFF

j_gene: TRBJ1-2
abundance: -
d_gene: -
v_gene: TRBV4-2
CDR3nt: TGTGCCAGCAGCCAAGATAGTACAGGGCGTGGCTACACCTTC
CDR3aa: CASSQDSTGRGYTF

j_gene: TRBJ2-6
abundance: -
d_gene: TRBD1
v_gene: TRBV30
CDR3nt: TGTGCCTCCGGGACAGGGTCTGTCGTCCTGACTTTC
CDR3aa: CASGTGSVVLTF

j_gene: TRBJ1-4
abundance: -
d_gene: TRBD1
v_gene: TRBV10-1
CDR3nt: TGCGCCAGCAGCCCAGGGGGAACTAATGAAAAACTGTTTTTT
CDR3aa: CASSPGGTNEKLFF

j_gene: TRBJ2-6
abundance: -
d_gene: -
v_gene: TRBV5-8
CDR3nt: TGTGCCAGCAGGAGGTCTGGGGCCAACGTCCTGACTTTC
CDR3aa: CASRRSGANVLTF

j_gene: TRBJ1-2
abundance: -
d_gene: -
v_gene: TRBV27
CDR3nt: TGTGCCAGCAGCCCCAGGGGCCGTGATGGCTACACCTTC
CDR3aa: CASSPRGRDGYTF

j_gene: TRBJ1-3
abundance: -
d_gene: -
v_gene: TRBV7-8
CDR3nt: TGTGCCAGCAGCTTAGATAACCTAGAGGACACCATATATTTT
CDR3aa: CASSLDNLEDTIYF

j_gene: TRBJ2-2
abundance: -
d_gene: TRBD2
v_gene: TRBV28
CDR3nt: TGTGCCAGCAGTTTATACCACCTAGCGGGAGTTCCCGGGGAGCTGTTTTTT
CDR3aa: CASSLYHLAGVPGELFF

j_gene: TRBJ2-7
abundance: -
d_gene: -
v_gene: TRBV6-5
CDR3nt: TGTGCCAGCAGCTCCCCTGGAGTCTACGAGCAGTACTTC
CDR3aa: CASSSPGVYEQYF

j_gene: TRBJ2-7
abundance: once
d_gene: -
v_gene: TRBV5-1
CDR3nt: TGCGCCAGCAGCTTGGAGGGGGTATTCGACGAGCAGTACTTC
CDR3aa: CASSLEGVFDEQYF

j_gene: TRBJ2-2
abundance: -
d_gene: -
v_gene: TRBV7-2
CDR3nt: TGTGCCAGCAGCTTATTAGGGATGGGGTACACCGGGGAGCTGTTTTTT
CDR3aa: CASSLLGMGYTGELFF

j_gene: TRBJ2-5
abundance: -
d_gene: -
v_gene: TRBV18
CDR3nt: TGTGCCAGCTCACCACCGGAGCGAAGGGAGACCCAGTACTTC
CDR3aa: CASSPPERRETQYF

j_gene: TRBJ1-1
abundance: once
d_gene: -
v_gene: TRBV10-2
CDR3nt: TGCGCCAGCAGTGAGTCGAAGACAAGCACTGAAGCTTTCTTT
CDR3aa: CASSESKTSTEAFF

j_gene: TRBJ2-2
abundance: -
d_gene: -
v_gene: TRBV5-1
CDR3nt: TGCGCCAGCAGCGCGACAGCACCGAACACCGGGGAGCTGTTTTTT
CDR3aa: CASSATAPNTGELFF

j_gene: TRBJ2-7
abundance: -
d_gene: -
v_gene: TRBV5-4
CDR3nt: TGCGCCAGCAGCTTGGACAGTGTCGGCGAGCAGTACTTC
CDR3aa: CASSLDSVGEQYF

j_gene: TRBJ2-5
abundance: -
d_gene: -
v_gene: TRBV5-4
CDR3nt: TGTGCCAGCAGCTTGCCGCGTGAGACCCAGTACTTC
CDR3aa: CASSLPRETQYF

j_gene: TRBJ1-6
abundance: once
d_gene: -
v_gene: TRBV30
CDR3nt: TGTGCCTGGAGTCCCAGGTATAATTCACCCCTCCACTTT
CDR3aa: CAWSPRYNSPLHF

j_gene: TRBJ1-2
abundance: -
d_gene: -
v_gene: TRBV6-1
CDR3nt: TGTGCCAGCAGTGAAGTACAGATCTATGGCTACACCTTC
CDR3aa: CASSEVQIYGYTF

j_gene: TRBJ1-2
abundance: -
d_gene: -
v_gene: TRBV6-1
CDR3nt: TGTGCCAGCAGTGAACGTCGCGGGGGGCGCAAAATCCCGAACTATGGCTACACCTTC
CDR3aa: CASSERRGGRKIPNYGYTF